The entry below gives a single T cell receptor (beta chain) sequence along with its context. Clones were sequenced by immunoSEQ multiplex PCR, and TCRdb holds only the in-frame ones, with some missing. The top ten clones hold roughly a fifth of a sample with 40,000 or so clones, around nine tenths of them seen once. The sample belongs to a study of OX40 agonist ivuxolimab in advanced cancers. Autoimmune disease history or systemic immunosuppression was exclusionary. The CDR3 has 14 residues. The germline CDR1 and CDR2 sequences are SGHKS and YYEKEE (reference sequence). Deletions cut 0 bases from V and 0 bases from J, with 6 bases between.

The chain is built from TRBV5-5 and TRBJ2-5; D is unclear. The source is an adult with an advanced solid tumor such as melanoma, head and neck, liver or kidney cancer. This sample comprised CD4+ or CD8+ T cells sorted from blood, obtained in a trial of the OX40 agonist ivuxolimab. This CDR3 is CASSLGQNQETQYF. CDR3 bases: TGTGCCAGCAGCTTGGGGCAGAACCAAGAGACCCAGTACTTC.